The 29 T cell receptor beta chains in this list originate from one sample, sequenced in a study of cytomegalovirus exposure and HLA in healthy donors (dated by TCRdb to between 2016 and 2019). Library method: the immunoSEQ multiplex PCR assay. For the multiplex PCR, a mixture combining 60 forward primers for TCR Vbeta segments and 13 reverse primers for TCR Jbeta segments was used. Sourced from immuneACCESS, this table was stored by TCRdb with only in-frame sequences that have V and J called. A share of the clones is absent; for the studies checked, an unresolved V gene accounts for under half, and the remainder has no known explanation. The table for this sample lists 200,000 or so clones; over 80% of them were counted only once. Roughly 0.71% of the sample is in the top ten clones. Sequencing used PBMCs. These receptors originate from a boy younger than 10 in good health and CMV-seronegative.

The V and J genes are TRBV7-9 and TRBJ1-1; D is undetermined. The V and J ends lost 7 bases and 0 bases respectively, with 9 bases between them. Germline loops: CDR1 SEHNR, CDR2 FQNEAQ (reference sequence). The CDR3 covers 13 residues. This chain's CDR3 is CASIEVMNTEAFF. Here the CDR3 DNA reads TGTGCCAGCATCGAGGTAATGAACACTGAAGCTTTCTTT.

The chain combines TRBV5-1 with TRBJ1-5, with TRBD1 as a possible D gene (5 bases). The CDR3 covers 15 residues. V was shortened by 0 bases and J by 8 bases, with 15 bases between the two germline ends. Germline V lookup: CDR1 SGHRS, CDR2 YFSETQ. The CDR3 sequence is CASSLVGAGWEPQHF. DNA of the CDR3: TGCGCCAGCAGCTTGGTTGGGGCAGGGTGGGAGCCCCAGCATTTT.

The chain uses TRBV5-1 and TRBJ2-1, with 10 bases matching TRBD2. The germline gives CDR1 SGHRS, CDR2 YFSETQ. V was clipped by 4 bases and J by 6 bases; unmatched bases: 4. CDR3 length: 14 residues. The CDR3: CASSQSGGANEQFF. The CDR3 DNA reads TGCGCCAGCAGCCAAAGCGGGGGGGCCAATGAGCAGTTCTTC.

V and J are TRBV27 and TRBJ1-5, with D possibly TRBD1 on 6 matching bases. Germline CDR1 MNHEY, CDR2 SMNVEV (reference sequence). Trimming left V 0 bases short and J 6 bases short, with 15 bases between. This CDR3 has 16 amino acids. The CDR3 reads CASSLSAGVVGQPQHF. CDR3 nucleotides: TGTGCCAGCAGTTTATCAGCAGGGGTGGTTGGTCAGCCCCAGCATTTT.

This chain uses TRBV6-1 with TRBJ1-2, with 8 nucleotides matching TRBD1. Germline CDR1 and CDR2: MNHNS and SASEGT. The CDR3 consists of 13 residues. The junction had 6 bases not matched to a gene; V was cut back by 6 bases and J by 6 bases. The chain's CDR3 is CASRATGVDGYTF. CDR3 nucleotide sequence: TGTGCCAGCAGGGCGACAGGGGTGGATGGCTACACCTTC.

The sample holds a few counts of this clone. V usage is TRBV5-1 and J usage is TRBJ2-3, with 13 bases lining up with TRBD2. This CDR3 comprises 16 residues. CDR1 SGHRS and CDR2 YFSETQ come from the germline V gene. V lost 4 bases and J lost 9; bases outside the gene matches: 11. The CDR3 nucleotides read TGCGCCAGCAGCGGGGGGACTAGCGGGACTCATCGGACGCAGTATTTT. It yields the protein CASSGGTSGTHRTQYF.

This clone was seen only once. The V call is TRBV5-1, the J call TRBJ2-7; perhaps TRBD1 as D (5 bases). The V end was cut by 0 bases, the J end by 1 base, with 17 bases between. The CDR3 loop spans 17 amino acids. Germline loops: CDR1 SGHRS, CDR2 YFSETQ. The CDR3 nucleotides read TGCGCCAGCAGCTTGGGGGTCCCGGCAGGGTCATCCTACGAGCAGTACTTC. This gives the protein CASSLGVPAGSSYEQYF.

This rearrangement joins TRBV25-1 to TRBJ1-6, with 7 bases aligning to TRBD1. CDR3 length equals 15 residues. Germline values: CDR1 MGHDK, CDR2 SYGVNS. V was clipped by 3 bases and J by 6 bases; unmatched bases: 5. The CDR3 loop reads CASSDYQGVNSPLHF. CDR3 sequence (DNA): TGTGCCAGCAGTGATTATCAGGGGGTTAATTCACCCCTCCACTTT.

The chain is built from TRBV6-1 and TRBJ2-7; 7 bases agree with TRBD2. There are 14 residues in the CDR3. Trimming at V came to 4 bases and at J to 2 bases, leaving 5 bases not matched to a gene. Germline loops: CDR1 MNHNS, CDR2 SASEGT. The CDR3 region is CASSVGLEAYEQYF. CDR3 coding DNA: TGTGCCAGCAGTGTAGGACTAGAGGCCTACGAGCAGTACTTC.

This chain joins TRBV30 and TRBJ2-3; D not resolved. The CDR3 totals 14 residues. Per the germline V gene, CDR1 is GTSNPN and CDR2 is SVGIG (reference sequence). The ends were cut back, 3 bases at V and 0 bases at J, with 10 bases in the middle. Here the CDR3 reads CAWSAGASTDTQYF. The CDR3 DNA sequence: TGTGCCTGGAGCGCCGGAGCTAGCACAGATACGCAGTATTTT. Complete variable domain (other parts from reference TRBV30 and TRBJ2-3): SQTIHQWPATLVQPVGSPLSLECTVEGTSNPNLYWYRQAAGRGLQLLFYSVGIGQISSEVPQNLSASRPQDRQFILSSKKLLLSDSGFYLCAWSAGASTDTQYFGPGTRLTVL.

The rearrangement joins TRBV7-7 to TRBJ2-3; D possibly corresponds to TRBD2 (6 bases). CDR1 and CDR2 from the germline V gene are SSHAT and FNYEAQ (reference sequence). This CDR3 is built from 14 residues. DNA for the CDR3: TGTGCTAGCGGCGGGGCTGCTGGCACAGATACGCAGTATTTT. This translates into CASGGAAGTDTQYF.

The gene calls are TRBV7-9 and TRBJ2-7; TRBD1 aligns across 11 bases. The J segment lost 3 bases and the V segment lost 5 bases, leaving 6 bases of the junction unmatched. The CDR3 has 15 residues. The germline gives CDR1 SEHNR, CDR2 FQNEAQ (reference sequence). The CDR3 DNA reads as TGTGCCAGCAGCCCCCGGACAGGGGGCATCTACGAGCAGTACTTC. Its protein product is CASSPRTGGIYEQYF.

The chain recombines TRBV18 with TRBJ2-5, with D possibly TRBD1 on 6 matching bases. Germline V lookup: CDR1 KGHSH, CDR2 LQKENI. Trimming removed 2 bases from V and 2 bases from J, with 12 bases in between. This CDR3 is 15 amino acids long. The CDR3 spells CASSPSQGNQETQYF. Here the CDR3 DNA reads TGTGCCAGCTCACCATCCCAGGGGAATCAAGAGACCCAGTACTTC.

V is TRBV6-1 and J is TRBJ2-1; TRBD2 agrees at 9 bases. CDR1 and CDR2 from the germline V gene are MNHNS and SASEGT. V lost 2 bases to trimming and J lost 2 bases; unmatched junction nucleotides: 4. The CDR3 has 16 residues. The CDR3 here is CASSENVAGAYNEQFF. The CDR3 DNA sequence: TGTGCCAGCAGTGAAAATGTAGCGGGGGCCTACAATGAGCAGTTCTTC.

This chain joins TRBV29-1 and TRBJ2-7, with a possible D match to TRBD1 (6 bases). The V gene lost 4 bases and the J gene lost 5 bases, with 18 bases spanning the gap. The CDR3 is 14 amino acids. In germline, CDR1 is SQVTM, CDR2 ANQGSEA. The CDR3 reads CSVGMKRGIHEQYF. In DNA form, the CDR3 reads TGCAGCGTTGGGATGAAGAGGGGGATCCACGAGCAGTACTTC.

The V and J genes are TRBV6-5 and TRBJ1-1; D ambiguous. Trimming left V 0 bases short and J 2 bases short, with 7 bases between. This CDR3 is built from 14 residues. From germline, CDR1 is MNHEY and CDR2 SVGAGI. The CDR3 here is CASSYSTPNTEAFF. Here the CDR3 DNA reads TGTGCCAGCAGTTACTCGACACCCAACACTGAAGCTTTCTTT.

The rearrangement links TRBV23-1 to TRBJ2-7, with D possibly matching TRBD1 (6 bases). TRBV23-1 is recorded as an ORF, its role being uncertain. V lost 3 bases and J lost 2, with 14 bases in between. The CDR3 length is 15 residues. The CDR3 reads CASSQGHGAPYEQYF. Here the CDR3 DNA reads TGCGCCAGCAGTCAGGGACATGGGGCACCCTACGAGCAGTACTTC.

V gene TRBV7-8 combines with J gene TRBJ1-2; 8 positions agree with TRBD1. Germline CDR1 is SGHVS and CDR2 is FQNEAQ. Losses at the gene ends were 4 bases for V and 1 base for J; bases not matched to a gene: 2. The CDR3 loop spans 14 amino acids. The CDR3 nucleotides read TGTGCCAGCAGCTCGACAGGGGTTAACTATGGCTACACCTTC. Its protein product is CASSSTGVNYGYTF. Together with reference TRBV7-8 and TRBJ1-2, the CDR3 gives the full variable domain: GAGVSQSPRYKVAKRGQDVALRCDPISGHVSLFWYQQALGQGPEFLTYFQNEAQLDKSGLPSDRFFAERPEGSVSTLKIQRTQQEDSAVYLCASSSTGVNYGYTFGSGTRLTVV.

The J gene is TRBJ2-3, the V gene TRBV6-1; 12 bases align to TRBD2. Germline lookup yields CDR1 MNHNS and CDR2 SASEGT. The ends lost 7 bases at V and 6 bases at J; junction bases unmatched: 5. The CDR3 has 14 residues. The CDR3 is CASTSGGGYDTQYF. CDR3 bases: TGTGCCAGCACTAGCGGGGGGGGCTATGATACGCAGTATTTT.

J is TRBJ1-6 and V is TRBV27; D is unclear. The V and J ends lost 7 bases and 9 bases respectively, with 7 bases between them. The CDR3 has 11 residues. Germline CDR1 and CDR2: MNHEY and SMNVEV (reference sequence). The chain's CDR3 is CASTPGSPLHF. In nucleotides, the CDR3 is TGTGCCAGCACCCCGGGTTCACCCCTCCACTTT.

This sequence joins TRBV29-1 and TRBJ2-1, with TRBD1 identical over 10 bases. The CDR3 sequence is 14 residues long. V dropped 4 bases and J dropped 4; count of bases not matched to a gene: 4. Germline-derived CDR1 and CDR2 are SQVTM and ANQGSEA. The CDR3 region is CSVGGTGVYNEQFF. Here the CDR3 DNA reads TGCAGCGTTGGAGGGACAGGGGTGTACAATGAGCAGTTCTTC.

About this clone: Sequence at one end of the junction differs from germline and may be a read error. CDR3 loop: CTSSYSGASGNTIYF. CDR3 sequence (DNA): TGTACCAGCAGTTATTCAGGGGCCTCTGGAAACACCATATATTTT. V and J are TRBV6-5 and TRBJ1-3; the D gene is possibly TRBD1 (6 bases). CDR1 is MNHEY and CDR2 is SVGAGI in the germline V gene. This CDR3 is built from 15 residues.

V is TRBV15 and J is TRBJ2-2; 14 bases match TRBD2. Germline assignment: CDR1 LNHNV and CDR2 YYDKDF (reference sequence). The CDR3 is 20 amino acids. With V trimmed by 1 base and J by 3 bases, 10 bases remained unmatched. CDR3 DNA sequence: TGTGCCACCAGCAGAGTCCAGACTAGCGGGGGGGCTAGGTACACCGGGGAGCTGTTTTTT. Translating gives CATSRVQTSGGARYTGELFF.

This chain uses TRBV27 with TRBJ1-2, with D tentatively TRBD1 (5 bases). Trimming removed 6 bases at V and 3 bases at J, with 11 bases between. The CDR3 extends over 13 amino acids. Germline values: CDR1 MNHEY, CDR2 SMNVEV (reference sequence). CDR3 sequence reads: CASSHGADYGYTF. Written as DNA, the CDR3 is TGTGCCAGCAGCCATGGGGCAGACTATGGCTACACCTTC.

The CDR3 DNA follows: TGCGCCAGCAGCTTGGCTGGCGGGGGGGCTCCAGATACGCAGTATTTT. Translation gives CASSLAGGGAPDTQYF. The J gene is TRBJ2-3, the V gene TRBV5-1; TRBD2 matches 9 bases. This CDR3 has 16 amino acids. The V gene's germline CDR1 is SGHRS and CDR2 YFSETQ. Germline trimming cut 0 bases from V and 4 bases from J; bases unmatched to any gene: 6.

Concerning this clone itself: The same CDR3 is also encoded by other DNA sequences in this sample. Written as DNA, the CDR3 is TGTGCCAGCAGTGGATGGACAGGAGGGAACACCGGGGAGCTGTTTTTT. This codes for CASSGWTGGNTGELFF. V and J are TRBV25-1 and TRBJ2-2, with TRBD1 identical over 7 bases. The CDR3 is 16 amino acids. Per the germline V gene, CDR1 is MGHDK and CDR2 is SYGVNS. The J segment lost 1 base and the V segment lost 4 bases, leaving 6 bases of the junction unmatched.

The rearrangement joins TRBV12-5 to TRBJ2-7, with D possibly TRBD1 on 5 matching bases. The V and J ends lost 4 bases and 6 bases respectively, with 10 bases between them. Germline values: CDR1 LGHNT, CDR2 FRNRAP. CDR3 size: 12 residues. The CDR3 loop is CASGWGLVEQYF. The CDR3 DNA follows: TGTGCTAGTGGTTGGGGCCTGGTCGAGCAGTACTTC.

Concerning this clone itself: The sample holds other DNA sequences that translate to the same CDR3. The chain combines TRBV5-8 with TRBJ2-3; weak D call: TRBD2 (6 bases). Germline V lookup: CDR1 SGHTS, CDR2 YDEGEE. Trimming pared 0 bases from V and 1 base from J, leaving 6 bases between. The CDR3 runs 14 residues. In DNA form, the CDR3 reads TGTGCCAGCAGCTTGGGCGGGGGCACAGATACGCAGTATTTT. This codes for CASSLGGGTDTQYF.

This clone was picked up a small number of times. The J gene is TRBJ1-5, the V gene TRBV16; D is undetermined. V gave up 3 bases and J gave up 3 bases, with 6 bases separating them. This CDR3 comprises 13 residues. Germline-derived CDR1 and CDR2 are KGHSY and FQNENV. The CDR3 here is CASSQGVNQPQHF. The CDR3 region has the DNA TGTGCCAGCAGCCAGGGAGTCAATCAGCCCCAGCATTTT.